This TCR beta chain stems from a study of blood T cell repertoires in COVID-19. About the research overall: Sites in the United States, Italy and Spain provided acute and convalescent COVID-19 samples.

This clone was picked up one time. In the authors' workflow: Scientists estimated how many nucleated cells there were by amplifying reference gene primers. Produced via immunoSEQ multiplex PCR; TCRdb's table is partial and in-frame only. V, J and clone size derive from that table, while D and trimming were established from the DNA sequence. The table records roughly 100,000 clones, 84% of them present only once. The germline V gene has CDR1 SGHRS and CDR2 YFSETQ. With V trimmed by 4 bases and J by 4 bases, 8 bases remained unmatched. The CDR3 sequence is 15 residues long. J is TRBJ2-3 and V is TRBV5-1; TRBD2 agrees at 8 bases. The sample comprised peripheral blood. The receptor was derived from a human donor in a cohort sampled during active COVID-19. The CDR3 nucleotides are TGCGCCAGCAGCCCTGGGACTAGTAGCCCAGATACGCAGTATTTT. Amino acids: CASSPGTSSPDTQYF.